The 4 T cell receptor beta chains below were found in one sample sequenced in a study of CD8 T cells in Susac syndrome. Reverse transcription used roughly 0.45 to 1 ug RNA and random hexamers. TCRdb used MiXCR to reprocess the immunoSEQ multiplex PCR reads, holding one entry per CDR3 protein. The sample contains over 150,000 distinct CDR3 sequences, about 94% of which appear only once. The sample was CD4+ T cells from PBMCs. The receptor set was obtained from a human donor with Susac syndrome.

This rearrangement joins TRBV10-3 to TRBJ1-5; D not resolved. The CDR3 spans 13 residues. The germline V and J ends were trimmed by 7 bases and 0 bases, with 7 bases remaining between them. Germline assignment: CDR1 ENHRY and CDR2 SYGVKD. The CDR3 DNA follows: TGTGCCATCACCCAGTCTAGCAATCAGCCCCAGCATTTT. It yields the protein CAITQSSNQPQHF.

The chain recombines TRBV9 with TRBJ2-7, with unresolved D. From germline, CDR1 is SGDLS and CDR2 YYNGEE. The length of the CDR3 is 16 residues. Trimming cost V 1 base and J 5 bases, with 19 bases left between them. The CDR3 nucleotides read TGTGCCAGCAGCGTAAGAGGAAATGAAGTAGTGAACGAGCAGTACTTC. This codes for CASSVRGNEVVNEQYF.

The chain joins TRBV7-9 to TRBJ1-6; maybe TRBD1 (6 bases). The V and J ends lost 7 bases and 5 bases respectively, with 12 bases between them. Germline CDR1 is SEHNR and CDR2 is FQNEAQ (reference sequence). The CDR3 sequence is 14 residues long. CDR3 nucleotide sequence: TGTGCCAGCACCCACGACAGGCATAATTCACCCCTCCACTTT. Encoded protein: CASTHDRHNSPLHF.

The CDR3 coding sequence is TGCGCCAGCAGCAGGGGACAGGACAACTACGAGCAGTACTTC. Its protein is CASSRGQDNYEQYF. The chain has TRBV5-1 and TRBJ2-7, with TRBD1 identical over 8 bases. The CDR3 length is 14 residues. J lost 3 bases, V lost 4 bases, and 6 bases had no gene match. Germline V CDR1 and CDR2: SGHRS, YFSETQ.